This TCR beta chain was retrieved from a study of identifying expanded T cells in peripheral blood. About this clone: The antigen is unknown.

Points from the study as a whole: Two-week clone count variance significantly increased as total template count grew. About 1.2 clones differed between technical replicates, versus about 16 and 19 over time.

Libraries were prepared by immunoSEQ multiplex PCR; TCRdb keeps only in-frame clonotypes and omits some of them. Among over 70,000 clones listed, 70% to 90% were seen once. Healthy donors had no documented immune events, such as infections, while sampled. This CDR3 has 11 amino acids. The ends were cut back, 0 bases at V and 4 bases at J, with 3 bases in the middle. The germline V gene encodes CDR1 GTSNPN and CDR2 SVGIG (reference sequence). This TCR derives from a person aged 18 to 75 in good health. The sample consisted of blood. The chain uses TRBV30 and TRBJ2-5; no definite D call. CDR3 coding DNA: TGTGCCTGGAGTGTACTAGAGACCCAGTACTTC. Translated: CAWSVLETQYF.